This passage covers 32 T cell receptor beta chains from one sample sequenced in a study of vaccination and CD4 T cells after COVID-19. This sample's time point: late sampling 161 to 241 days after vaccination in a few convalescent patients. TCRdb reanalysed the PCR reads using MiXCR and keeps one entry per CDR3 protein. The sample lists around 31,000 distinct CDR3 sequences, almost 50% occurring once. The specimen comprised CD4+ T cells from blood, sampled about 7 months after SARS-CoV-2 vaccination. The receptors derive from a human donor who had recovered from COVID-19.

Only a few counts were recorded for this clonotype. A junction end diverges from the germline sequence, so it may reflect a read error. This chain links TRBV5-4 with TRBJ2-3, with D possibly matching TRBD1 (5 bases). CDR1 is SGHNT, CDR2 YYREEE, per germline (reference sequence). The CDR3 is 15 amino acids. DNA of the CDR3: TGTGCCAGCAGTTTGGATATCAGGAAGGGGGATACGCAGTATTTT. Protein sequence: CASSLDIRKGDTQYF.

This chain links TRBV24-1 with TRBJ1-1; D unresolved. Germline loops: CDR1 KGHDR, CDR2 SFDVKD. V lost 6 bases and J lost 0, with 10 bases in between. The CDR3 is made up of 14 amino acids. The CDR3 spells CATSSGIMNTEAFF. CDR3 nucleotides: TGTGCCACCAGTTCAGGAATAATGAACACTGAAGCTTTCTTT.

This chain uses TRBV4-1 with TRBJ2-3; 10 bases align to TRBD2. The CDR3 loop spans 15 amino acids. CDR1 and CDR2 (germline): MGHRA, YSYEKL. The V and J ends lost 6 bases and 1 base, in that order; junction bases with no gene match: 4. CDR3 bases: TGCGCCAGCAGTCGGACTAGCGGACGCACAGATACGCAGTATTTT. This sequence encodes CASSRTSGRTDTQYF.

The chain is built from TRBV6-1 and TRBJ2-1, with D perhaps matching TRBD1 (6 bases). Germline V gives CDR1 MNHNS, CDR2 SASEGT. This CDR3 contains 12 residues. The ends were cut back, 6 bases at V and 4 bases at J, with 7 bases in the middle. The CDR3 DNA reads as TGTGCCAGCAGCAGGGGTTACAATGAGCAGTTCTTC. Amino acids: CASSRGYNEQFF.

The chain employs TRBV5-1 and TRBJ2-3; 7 bases agree with TRBD2. This CDR3 has 14 residues. The germline gives CDR1 SGHRS, CDR2 YFSETQ. V lost 0 bases and J lost 5; bases outside the gene matches: 3. The CDR3, as DNA: TGCGCCAGCAGCTTGGGTTCGGGAGGAGATACGCAGTATTTT. It codes for CASSLGSGGDTQYF.

The V and J genes are TRBV7-9 and TRBJ1-1, with a possible D match to TRBD1 (5 bases). Trimming pared 5 bases from V and 5 bases from J, leaving 15 bases between. The germline CDR1 and CDR2 sequences are SEHNR and FQNEAQ (reference sequence). This CDR3 is 14 amino acids long. The CDR3 loop is CASSLTEPGTEAFF. The CDR3 nucleotides read TGTGCCAGCAGCCTGACAGAGCCTGGGACTGAAGCTTTCTTT.

The chain combines TRBV6-1 with TRBJ1-6; no definite D call. Germline CDR1 reads MNHNS; CDR2 reads SASEGT. Trimming took 5 bases from V and 10 from J, leaving 9 bases between them. CDR3 size: 12 residues. CDR3 in amino acids: CASSNIGSPLHF. In DNA form, the CDR3 reads TGTGCCAGCAGTAACATAGGATCACCCCTCCACTTT.

This chain connects TRBV19 to TRBJ1-5; D not resolved. Germline lookup yields CDR1 LNHDA and CDR2 SQIVND (reference sequence). CDR3 length equals 14 residues. V lost 2 bases, J lost 1 base, and 6 bases lay in between. CDR3 in amino acids: CASSIQASNQPQHF. CDR3 nucleotide sequence: TGTGCCAGTAGTATACAAGCCAGCAATCAGCCCCAGCATTTT.

This chain uses TRBV7-8 with TRBJ2-1; 8 bases fit TRBD1. J lost 4 bases, V lost 7 bases, and 12 bases had no gene match. The CDR3 sequence is 16 residues long. Per germline, CDR1 SGHVS and CDR2 FQNEAQ. CDR3 in amino acids: CASTLTAGQGYNEQFF. The CDR3 nucleotides read TGTGCCAGCACCCTTACCGCAGGACAGGGATACAATGAGCAGTTCTTC.

This clonotype appeared once. V and J are TRBV20-1 and TRBJ2-1, with 9 bases that match TRBD2. Germline V gene sequence: CDR1 DFQATT, CDR2 SNEGSKA (reference sequence). The J segment lost 8 bases and the V segment lost 0 bases, leaving 11 bases of the junction unmatched. The CDR3 length is 16 residues. CDR3 sequence: CSAREYGTSISDEQFF. In nucleotides, the CDR3 is TGCAGTGCTAGAGAATATGGGACTAGCATATCGGATGAGCAGTTCTTC.

V is TRBV6-1 and J is TRBJ2-7; no clear D. CDR1 is MNHNS and CDR2 is SASEGT in the germline V gene. V gave up 6 bases and J gave up 3 bases, with 12 bases separating them. The CDR3 covers 13 residues. CDR3 coding DNA: TGTGCCAGCAGGAGCAGTCGCGGCTACGAGCAGTACTTC. Translating it yields CASRSSRGYEQYF.

This chain joins TRBV7-8 and TRBJ2-5; D gene unclear. Germline V gene data show CDR1 as SGHVS and CDR2 as FQNEAQ. V lost 6 bases and J 1 base, leaving 3 bases between the germline ends. This CDR3 comprises 11 residues. The CDR3 bases are TGTGCCAGCAGTTTCCAAGAGACCCAGTACTTC. Protein product: CASSFQETQYF. The variable domain in full, with the rest retrieved from reference TRBV7-8 and TRBJ2-5, is GAGVSQSPRYKVAKRGQDVALRCDPISGHVSLFWYQQALGQGPEFLTYFQNEAQLDKSGLPSDRFFAERPEGSVSTLKIQRTQQEDSAVYLCASSFQETQYFGPGTRLLVL.

In this sample, this clonotype turned up a few times. CDR3 residues: CATSDGGFRAGYTF. The CDR3 nucleotides read TGTGCCACCAGTGATGGGGGTTTTCGCGCTGGCTACACCTTC. The V and J genes are TRBV24-1 and TRBJ1-2, with D possibly matching TRBD1 (5 bases). The CDR3 consists of 14 residues. Germline lookup yields CDR1 KGHDR and CDR2 SFDVKD. Deletions cut 3 bases from V and 7 bases from J, with 14 bases between.

This clonotype occurred a few times. This chain connects TRBV27 to TRBJ1-6; no clear D gene. Trimming shortened V by 1 base and J by 5 bases, and 9 bases separated the two germline ends. The CDR3 sequence is 15 residues long. From germline, CDR1 is MNHEY and CDR2 SMNVEV (reference sequence). CDR3 region: CASSLLWANNSPLHF. The CDR3 nucleotides are TGTGCCAGCAGTTTATTATGGGCGAATAATTCACCCCTCCACTTT.

The genes are TRBV6-5 and TRBJ2-7; no reliable D call. CDR3 length equals 12 residues. With 0 bases removed from V and 2 bases from J, the gap between germline ends came to 2 bases. The germline CDR1 and CDR2 sequences are MNHEY and SVGAGI. Written as DNA, the CDR3 is TGTGCCAGCAGTTACTCTCCCTACGAGCAGTACTTC. It codes for CASSYSPYEQYF.

There are a few counts of this clonotype. The chain links TRBV20-1 to TRBJ1-6; D gene uncertain. The CDR3 totals 11 residues. Germline CDR1 is DFQATT and CDR2 is SNEGSKA (reference sequence). V gave up 4 bases and J gave up 6 bases, with 4 bases separating them. The CDR3 DNA sequence: TGCAGTGCTATCGCTAATTCACCCCTCCACTTT. Protein sequence: CSAIANSPLHF.

This clonotype was seen a handful of times. This chain connects TRBV19 to TRBJ1-1; unclear D gene. The CDR3 runs 13 residues. Per the germline V gene, CDR1 is LNHDA and CDR2 is SQIVND (reference sequence). V was cut by 3 bases and J by 4 bases, with 9 bases left in between. This CDR3 is CASSISTSTEAFF. CDR3 DNA: TGTGCCAGTAGTATCAGTACGAGCACTGAAGCTTTCTTT.

The rearrangement uses TRBV7-9 and TRBJ2-1, with TRBD2 matching over 9 bases. CDR1 and CDR2 (germline): SEHNR, FQNEAQ (reference sequence). The CDR3 runs to 17 residues. The V segment lost 3 bases and the J segment 5 bases; nucleotides outside the gene matches: 11. The CDR3 bases are TGTGCCAGCAGCTTCAGCGGGCGGGAGGGAATCAACAATGAGCAGTTCTTC. It encodes CASSFSGREGINNEQFF.

The gene calls are TRBV2 and TRBJ2-2; D perhaps matches TRBD1 (6 bases). V was pared by 6 bases and J by 7 bases, with 12 bases between. The CDR3 runs 13 residues. CDR1 and CDR2 (germline): SNHLY, FYNNEI. The CDR3 DNA reads TGTGCCAGCAGGCAGGGGCCGGGCGGGGAGCTGTTTTTT. Encoded protein: CASRQGPGGELFF.

This chain joins TRBV6-1 and TRBJ1-6, with a weak D call TRBD1 (5 bases). Germline V CDR1 and CDR2: MNHNS, SASEGT. Deletions cut 0 bases from V and 0 bases from J, with 21 bases between. The CDR3 runs to 21 residues. Written as DNA, the CDR3 is TGTGCCAGCAGTGAAGCAGAGAGGGGATATGGATTCAGCTCCTATAATTCACCCCTCCACTTT. Encoded protein: CASSEAERGYGFSSYNSPLHF.

There are a few counts of this clonotype. The chain couples TRBV20-1 to TRBJ2-5; D possibly uses TRBD1 or TRBD2 (5 bases each). Germline loops: CDR1 DFQATT, CDR2 SNEGSKA (reference sequence). The CDR3 covers 16 residues. Trimming took 1 base from V and 1 from J, leaving 16 bases between them. This CDR3 reads CSARVLGGHRQETQYF. The CDR3 bases are TGCAGTGCTAGAGTACTTGGGGGTCATCGCCAAGAGACCCAGTACTTC.

This clonotype has more than one count but fewer than ten. The rearrangement links TRBV7-9 to TRBJ2-7; D might be TRBD1 (5 bases). The CDR3 has 15 amino acids. The ends were cut back, 2 bases at V and 5 bases at J, with 16 bases in the middle. Germline CDR1 is SEHNR and CDR2 is FQNEAQ (reference sequence). The CDR3 nucleotides are TGTGCCAGCAGCTTATCGGACCAGGGTCGGAACGAGCAGTACTTC. Translation: CASSLSDQGRNEQYF.

The J gene is TRBJ2-1, the V gene TRBV2; D uncertain. V lost 5 bases, J lost 7 bases, and 9 bases lay in between. Germline V gives CDR1 SNHLY, CDR2 FYNNEI. This CDR3 contains 12 residues. The CDR3 nucleotides read TGTGCCAGCAGTCTAGACGCTAATGAGCAGTTCTTC. It is translated as CASSLDANEQFF.

This CDR3 reads CSASRQRGTSHTDTQYF. CDR3 sequence (DNA): TGCAGTGCTAGTAGGCAGCGGGGGACCTCTCACACAGATACGCAGTATTTT. This chain joins TRBV20-1 and TRBJ2-3; 8 nucleotides match TRBD2. The trim removed 3 bases at V and 2 bases at J, leaving 13 bases unmatched. Germline V gives CDR1 DFQATT, CDR2 SNEGSKA (reference sequence). The CDR3 covers 17 residues.

The chain uses TRBV21-1 and TRBJ2-4; the D call in the table, TRBD1, was not verified against the DNA. TRBV21-1 represents a pseudogene. This CDR3 is 13 amino acids long. The CDR3 sequence is CASSPWTGEVQYF. The DNA for the CDR3 is TGTGCCAGCAGCCCTTGGACAGGGGAGGTTCAGTACTTC.

This clonotype was observed a few times. This rearrangement joins TRBV2 to TRBJ2-7; D gene uncertain. CDR3 length: 12 amino acids. V lost 2 bases and J lost 2, with 4 bases in between. Germline V gene data show CDR1 as SNHLY and CDR2 as FYNNEI. The CDR3 loop reads CASSEPAYEQYF. CDR3 in DNA: TGTGCCAGCAGTGAACCGGCCTACGAGCAGTACTTC.

The chain joins TRBV29-1 to TRBJ1-2; D gene unclear. This CDR3 spans 13 amino acids. V lost 4 bases and J 2 bases, leaving 11 bases between the germline ends. CDR1 and CDR2 (germline): SQVTM, ANQGSEA. The DNA for the CDR3 is TGCAGCGTTGCCCTGGATAGGAACTATGGCTACACCTTC. Protein: CSVALDRNYGYTF.

The sample holds a few counts of this clonotype. The chain joins TRBV6-2 or TRBV6-3 to TRBJ2-3; D not certain. Germline V gene data show CDR1 as MNHEY and CDR2 as SVGEGT. Trimming cost V 7 bases and J 2 bases, with 13 bases left between them. This CDR3 comprises 14 residues. The CDR3 sequence is CASKRPFYTDTQYF. CDR3 DNA sequence: TGTGCCAGCAAGCGCCCGTTCTACACAGATACGCAGTATTTT.

The chain is built from TRBV19 and TRBJ2-7; D gene uncertain. The CDR3 length is 14 residues. The germline V gene encodes CDR1 LNHDA and CDR2 SQIVND (reference sequence). The ends were cut back, 4 bases at V and 5 bases at J, with 15 bases in the middle. CDR3 bases: TGTGCCAGTAGTAGCGCAGACCTTTGGGACGAGCAGTACTTC. Translation gives CASSSADLWDEQYF.

This clonotype was found a few times. V and J are TRBV7-2 and TRBJ2-7, with D maybe TRBD2 (6 bases). CDR1 and CDR2 (germline): SGHTA, FQGNSA. The CDR3 loop spans 14 amino acids. V was clipped by 5 bases and J by 5 bases, with 16 bases between them. The CDR3 DNA reads as TGTGCCAGCAGCCAGAGCGGGCCCCCCCACGAGCAGTACTTC. Residues: CASSQSGPPHEQYF.

V gene TRBV7-3 combines with J gene TRBJ1-2, with D possibly matching TRBD1 (5 bases). V shed 5 bases and J shed 8 bases, with 18 bases lying between them. Germline CDR1 SGHTA, CDR2 FQGTGA. This CDR3 spans 14 amino acids. The CDR3 DNA follows: TGTGCCAGCAGCCCAAACCGGGACGGTGGGGGCTACACCTTC. It translates to CASSPNRDGGGYTF.

The chain is built from TRBV2 and TRBJ2-2; no definite D call. Trimming removed 6 bases at V and 6 bases at J, with 8 bases between. The CDR3 length is 12 residues. Looked up from germline, CDR1 is SNHLY and CDR2 is FYNNEI. CDR3 region: CASSPVAGELFF. In DNA form, the CDR3 reads TGTGCCAGCAGCCCGGTGGCCGGGGAGCTGTTTTTT.